Sequencing of this TCR beta chain was carried out in a study of T cell responses to AZD1222 COVID-19 vaccine. Study-wide results and limits: Just a handful of AZD1222 recipients were seropositive at baseline.

CDR1 and CDR2 from the germline V gene are LNHDA and SQIVND (reference sequence). The CDR3 extends over 16 amino acids. V was pared by 3 bases and J by 4 bases, with 4 bases of the junction left unmatched. Points on this clone: Its antigen is not known.

The table came from immunoSEQ multiplex PCR; TCRdb's copy has only in-frame clones and leaves some out. The sample holds 150,000 to 200,000 clones, around 90% seen once. Sequencing was performed on peripheral blood, taken 28 days after the second AZD1222 dose. The chain couples TRBV19 to TRBJ2-7; TRBD2 agrees at 15 bases. The clonotype was recovered from an adult who received the AZD1222 COVID-19 vaccine. CDR3 sequence reads: CASSIGTSGRQYEQYF. The CDR3 DNA sequence: TGTGCCAGTAGTATCGGGACTAGCGGGAGGCAGTACGAGCAGTACTTC.